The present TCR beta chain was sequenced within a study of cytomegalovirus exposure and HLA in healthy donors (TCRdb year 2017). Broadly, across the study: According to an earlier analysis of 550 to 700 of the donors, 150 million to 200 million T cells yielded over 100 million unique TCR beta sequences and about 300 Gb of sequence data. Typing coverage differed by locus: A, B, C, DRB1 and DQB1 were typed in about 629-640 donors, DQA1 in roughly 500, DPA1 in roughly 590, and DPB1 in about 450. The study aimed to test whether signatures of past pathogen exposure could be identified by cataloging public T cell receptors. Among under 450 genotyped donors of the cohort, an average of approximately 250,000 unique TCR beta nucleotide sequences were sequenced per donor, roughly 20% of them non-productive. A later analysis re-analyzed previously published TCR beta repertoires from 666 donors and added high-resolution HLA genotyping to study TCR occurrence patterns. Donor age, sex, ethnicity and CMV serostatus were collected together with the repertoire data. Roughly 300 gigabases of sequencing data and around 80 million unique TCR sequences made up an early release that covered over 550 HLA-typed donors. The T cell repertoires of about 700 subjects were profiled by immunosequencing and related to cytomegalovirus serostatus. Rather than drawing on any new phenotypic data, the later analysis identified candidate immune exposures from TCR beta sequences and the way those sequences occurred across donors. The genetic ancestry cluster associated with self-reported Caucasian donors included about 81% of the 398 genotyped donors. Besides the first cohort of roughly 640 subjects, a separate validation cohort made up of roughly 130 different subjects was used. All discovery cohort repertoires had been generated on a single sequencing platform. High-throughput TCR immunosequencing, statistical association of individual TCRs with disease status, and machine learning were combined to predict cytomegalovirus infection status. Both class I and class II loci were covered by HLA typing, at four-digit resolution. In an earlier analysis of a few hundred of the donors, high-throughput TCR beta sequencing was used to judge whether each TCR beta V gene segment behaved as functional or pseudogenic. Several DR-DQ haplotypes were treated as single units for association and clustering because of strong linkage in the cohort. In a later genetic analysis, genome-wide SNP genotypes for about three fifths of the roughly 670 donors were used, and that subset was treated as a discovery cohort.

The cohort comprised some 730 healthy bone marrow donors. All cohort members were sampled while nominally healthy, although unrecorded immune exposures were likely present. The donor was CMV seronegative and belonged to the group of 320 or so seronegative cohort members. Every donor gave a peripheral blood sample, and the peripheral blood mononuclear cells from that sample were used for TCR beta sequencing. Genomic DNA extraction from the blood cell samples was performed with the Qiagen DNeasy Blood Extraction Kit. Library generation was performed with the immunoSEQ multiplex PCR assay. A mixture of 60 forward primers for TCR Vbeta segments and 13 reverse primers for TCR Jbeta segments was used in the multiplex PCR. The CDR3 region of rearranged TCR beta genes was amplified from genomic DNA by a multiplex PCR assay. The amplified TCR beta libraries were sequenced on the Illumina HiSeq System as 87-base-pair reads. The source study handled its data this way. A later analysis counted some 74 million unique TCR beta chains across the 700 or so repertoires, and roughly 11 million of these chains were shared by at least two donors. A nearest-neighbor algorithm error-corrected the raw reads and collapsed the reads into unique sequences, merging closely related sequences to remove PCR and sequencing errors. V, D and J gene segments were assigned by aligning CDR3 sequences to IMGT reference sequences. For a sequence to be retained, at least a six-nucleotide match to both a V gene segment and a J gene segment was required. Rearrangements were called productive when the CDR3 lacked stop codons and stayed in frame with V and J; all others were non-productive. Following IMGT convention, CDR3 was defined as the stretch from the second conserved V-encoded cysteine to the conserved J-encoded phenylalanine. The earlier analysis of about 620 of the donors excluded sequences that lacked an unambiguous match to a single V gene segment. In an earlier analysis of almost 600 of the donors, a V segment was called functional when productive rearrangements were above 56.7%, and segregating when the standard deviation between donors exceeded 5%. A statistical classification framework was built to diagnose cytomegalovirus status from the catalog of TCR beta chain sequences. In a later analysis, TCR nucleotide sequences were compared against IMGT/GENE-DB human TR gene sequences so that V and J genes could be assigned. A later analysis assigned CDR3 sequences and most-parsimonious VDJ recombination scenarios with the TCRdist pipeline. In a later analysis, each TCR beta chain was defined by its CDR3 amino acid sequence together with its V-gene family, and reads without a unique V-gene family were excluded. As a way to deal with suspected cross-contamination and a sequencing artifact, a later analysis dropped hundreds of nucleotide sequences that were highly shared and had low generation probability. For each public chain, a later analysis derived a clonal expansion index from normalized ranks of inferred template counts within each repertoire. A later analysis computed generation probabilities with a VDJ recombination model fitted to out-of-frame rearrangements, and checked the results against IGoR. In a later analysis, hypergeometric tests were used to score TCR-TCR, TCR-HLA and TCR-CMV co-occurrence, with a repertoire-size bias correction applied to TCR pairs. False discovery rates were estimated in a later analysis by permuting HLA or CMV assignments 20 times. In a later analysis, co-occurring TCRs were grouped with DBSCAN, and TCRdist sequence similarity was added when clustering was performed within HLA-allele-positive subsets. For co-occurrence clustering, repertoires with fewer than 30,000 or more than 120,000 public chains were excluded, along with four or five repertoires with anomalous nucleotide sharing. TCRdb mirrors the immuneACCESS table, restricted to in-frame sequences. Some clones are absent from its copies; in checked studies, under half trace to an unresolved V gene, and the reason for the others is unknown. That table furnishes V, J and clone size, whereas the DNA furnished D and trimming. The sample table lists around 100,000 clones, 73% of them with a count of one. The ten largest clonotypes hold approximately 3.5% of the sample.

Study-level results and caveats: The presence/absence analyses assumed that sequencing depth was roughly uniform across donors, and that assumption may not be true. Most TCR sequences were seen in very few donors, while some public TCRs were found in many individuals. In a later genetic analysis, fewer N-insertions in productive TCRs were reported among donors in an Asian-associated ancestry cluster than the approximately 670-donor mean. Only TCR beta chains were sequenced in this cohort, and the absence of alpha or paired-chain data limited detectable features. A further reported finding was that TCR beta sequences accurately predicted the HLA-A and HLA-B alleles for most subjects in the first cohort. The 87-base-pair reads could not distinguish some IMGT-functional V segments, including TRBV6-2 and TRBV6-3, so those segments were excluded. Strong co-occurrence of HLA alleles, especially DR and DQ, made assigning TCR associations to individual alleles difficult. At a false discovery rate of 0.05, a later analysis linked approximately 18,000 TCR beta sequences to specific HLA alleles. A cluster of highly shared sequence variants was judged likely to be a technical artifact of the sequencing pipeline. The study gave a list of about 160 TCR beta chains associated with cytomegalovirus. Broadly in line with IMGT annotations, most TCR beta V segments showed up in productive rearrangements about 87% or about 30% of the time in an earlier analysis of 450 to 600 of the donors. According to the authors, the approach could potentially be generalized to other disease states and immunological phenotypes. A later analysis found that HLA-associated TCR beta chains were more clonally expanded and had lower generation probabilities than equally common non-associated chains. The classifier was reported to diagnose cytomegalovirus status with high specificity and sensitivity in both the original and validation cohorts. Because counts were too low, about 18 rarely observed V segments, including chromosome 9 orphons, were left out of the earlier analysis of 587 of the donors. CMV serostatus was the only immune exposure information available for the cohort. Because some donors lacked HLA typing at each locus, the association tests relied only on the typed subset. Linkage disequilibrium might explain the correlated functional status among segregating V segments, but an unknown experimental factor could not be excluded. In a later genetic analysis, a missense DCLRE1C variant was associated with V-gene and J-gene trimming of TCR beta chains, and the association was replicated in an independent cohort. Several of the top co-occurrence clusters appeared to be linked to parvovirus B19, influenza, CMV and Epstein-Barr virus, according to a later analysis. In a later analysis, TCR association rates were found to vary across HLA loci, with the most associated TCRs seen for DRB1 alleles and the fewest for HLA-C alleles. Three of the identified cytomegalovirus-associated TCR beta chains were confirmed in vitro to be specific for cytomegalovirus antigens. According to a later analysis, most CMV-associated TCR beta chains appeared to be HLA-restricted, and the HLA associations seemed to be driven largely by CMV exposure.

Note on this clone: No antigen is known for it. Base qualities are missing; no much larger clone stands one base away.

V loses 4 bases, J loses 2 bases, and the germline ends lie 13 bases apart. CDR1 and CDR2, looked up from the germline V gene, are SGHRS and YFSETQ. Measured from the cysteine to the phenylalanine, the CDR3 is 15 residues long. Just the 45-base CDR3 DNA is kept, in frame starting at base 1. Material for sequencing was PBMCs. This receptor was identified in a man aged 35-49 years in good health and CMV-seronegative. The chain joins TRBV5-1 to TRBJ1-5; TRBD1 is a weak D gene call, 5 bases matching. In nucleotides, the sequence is TGCGCCAGCAGCGAATACGGGGGTGGCAATCAGCCCCAGCATTTT. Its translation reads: CASSEYGGGNQPQHF.